These 21 T cell receptor beta chains came from one sample sequenced in a study of molecular identifiers for immune sequencing clone quantification. TCRdb reprocessed the PCR reads via MiXCR and lists one record per CDR3 protein. The sample consists of around 470,000 distinct CDR3 sequences, 25% of them appearing once. Specimen: naive CD8+ T cells from blood, with Jurkat cell RNA spiked in. Subset here: FACS-sorted CD8+CD4-CCR7+CD45RA+ naive T cells. The receptors come from a human donor in good health. Some libraries in this study had Jurkat cell RNA spiked in.

This clonotype has only one observation. V and J are TRBV19 and TRBJ2-1; unclear D gene. V lost 9 bases and J 6 bases, leaving 21 bases between the germline ends. The CDR3 length is 15 residues. Germline CDR1 reads LNHDA; CDR2 reads SQIVND (reference sequence). The CDR3 DNA reads TGTGCCAGCCGAATATCCAGCCTGGGCTTCAATGAGCAGTTCTTC. Its protein is CASRISSLGFNEQFF. Variable domain in full (rest from reference TRBV19 and TRBJ2-1): DGGITQSPKYLFRKEGQNVTLSCEQNLNHDAMYWYRQDPGQGLRLIYYSQIVNDFQKGDIAEGYSVSREKKESFPLTVTSAQKNPTAFYLCASRISSLGFNEQFFGPGTRLTVL.

The sample holds many counts of this clonotype. V and J are TRBV7-9 and TRBJ2-1, with TRBD2 matching 7 bases. The germline gives CDR1 SEHNR, CDR2 FQNEAQ (reference sequence). The CDR3 consists of 17 residues. With 5 bases clipped from V and 6 bases from J, the junction kept 16 bases outside the gene matches. In nucleotides, the CDR3 is TGTGCCAGCAGCCCCCAAGCGGGAACCCCCGGAGTCAATGAGCAGTTCTTC. This translates into CASSPQAGTPGVNEQFF.

This clonotype was counted ten times or more. The gene calls are TRBV9 and TRBJ2-2; the match to TRBD2 covers 9 bases. CDR1 and CDR2 from the germline V gene are SGDLS and YYNGEE. The CDR3 consists of 14 residues. With V trimmed by 2 bases and J by 6 bases, 2 bases remained unmatched. The CDR3 DNA sequence: TGTGCCAGCAGCGTTAGCGGGAGCCCCGGGGAGCTGTTTTTT. It is translated as CASSVSGSPGELFF.

This clonotype appeared many times. V is TRBV2 and J is TRBJ1-3; D possibly corresponds to TRBD1 (6 bases). V was shortened by 7 bases and J by 0 bases, with 13 bases between the two germline ends. CDR3 length: 15 residues. CDR1 and CDR2 (germline): SNHLY, FYNNEI. CDR3 in amino acids: CASTIDRHSGNTIYF. The CDR3 DNA is TGTGCCAGCACTATAGACAGGCACTCTGGAAACACCATATATTTT.

This clonotype was recorded many times. J is TRBJ1-3 and V is TRBV29-1; D is possibly TRBD1 (6 bases). The germline V and J ends were trimmed by 3 bases and 0 bases, with 15 bases remaining between them. Germline V CDR1 and CDR2: SQVTM, ANQGSEA. The CDR3 is 16 amino acids. CDR3: CSVEVQQGVSGNTIYF. The CDR3 bases are TGCAGCGTTGAGGTACAACAGGGTGTCTCTGGAAACACCATATATTTT.

This clonotype was seen repeatedly, ten times or more. The CDR3 loop is CASSPWTVSTDTQYF. CDR3 in DNA: TGTGCCAGCAGCCCCTGGACAGTTAGCACAGATACGCAGTATTTT. This sequence joins TRBV14 and TRBJ2-3; tentative D call: TRBD1 (6 bases). Trimming removed 4 bases at V and 0 bases at J, with 11 bases between. The CDR3 is 15 amino acids. The germline V gene has CDR1 SGHDN and CDR2 FVKESK. Together with reference TRBV14 and TRBJ2-3, the CDR3 gives the full variable domain: EAGVTQFPSHSVIEKGQTVTLRCDPISGHDNLYWYRRVMGKEIKFLLHFVKESKQDESGMPNNRFLAERTGGTYSTLKVQPAELEDSGVYFCASSPWTVSTDTQYFGPGTRLTVL.

At least ten counts were recorded for this clonotype. In DNA, the CDR3 is TGTGCCAGCAGCTTACCGGGACAGCTTCAGCCCCAGCATTTT. Its protein product is CASSLPGQLQPQHF. V and J are TRBV7-2 and TRBJ1-5, with 7 bases lining up with TRBD1. The germline gives CDR1 SGHTA, CDR2 FQGNSA. This CDR3 contains 14 residues. With V trimmed by 2 bases and J by 6 bases, 4 bases remained unmatched.

The V call is TRBV27, the J call TRBJ2-3, with 7 nucleotides matching TRBD2. Germline V gene data show CDR1 as MNHEY and CDR2 as SMNVEV (reference sequence). V trimming: 2 bases; J trimming: 0 bases; junction bases outside the gene matches: 2. There are 15 residues in the CDR3. CDR3: CASSLRRESTDTQYF. Here the CDR3 DNA reads TGTGCCAGCAGTTTAAGGCGGGAGAGCACAGATACGCAGTATTTT.

This clonotype was picked up many times. The chain combines TRBV28 with TRBJ2-6; TRBD1 aligns across 8 bases. This CDR3 region has 18 residues. CDR1 MDHEN and CDR2 SYDVKM come from the germline V gene. J lost 0 bases, V lost 2 bases, and 6 bases had no gene match. CDR3: CASSLGQGAPSGANVLTF. The CDR3 DNA follows: TGTGCCAGCAGTTTAGGTCAGGGGGCACCCTCTGGGGCCAACGTCCTGACTTTC.

V usage is TRBV23-1 and J usage is TRBJ1-1; D ambiguous. TRBV23-1 is an ORF; its function is uncertain. The CDR3 contains 16 residues. Trimming removed 0 bases from V and 0 bases from J, with 11 bases in between. The CDR3 is CASSQSGSYMNTEAFF. For the CDR3, the DNA is TGCGCCAGCAGTCAATCGGGAAGTTACATGAACACTGAAGCTTTCTTT.

This clonotype was counted many times. The V call is TRBV12-3 or TRBV12-4, the J call TRBJ2-3; D uncertain. The CDR3 has 11 residues. V was trimmed by 2 bases and J by 7 bases, leaving 4 bases between them. CDR3 sequence (DNA): TGTGCCAGCAGTTTAACAAATACGCAGTATTTT. Its translation is CASSLTNTQYF.

For this clonotype: The missing conserved phenylalanine or tryptophan at the end of this CDR3 makes a read error likely. The V call is TRBV27, the J call TRBJ2-2; no definite D call. CDR1 is MNHEY and CDR2 is SMNVEV in the germline V gene (reference sequence). The length of the CDR3 is 14 residues. CDR3 region: CASSISWNTGELFY. The CDR3 region has the DNA TGTGCCAGCAGTATATCGTGGAACACCGGGGAGCTGTTTTAT.

This sequence joins TRBV27 and TRBJ2-1; TRBD2 matches at 7 bases. V gave up 4 bases and J gave up 8 bases; unmatched junction bases: 11. CDR3 length: 15 amino acids. Germline V gene lookup returns CDR1 MNHEY and CDR2 SMNVEV (reference sequence). For the CDR3, the DNA is TGTGCCAGCAGTTCACTCCCCGGGAGGATGGATGAGCAGTTCTTC. Translating it yields CASSSLPGRMDEQFF.

This clonotype was picked up many times. J is TRBJ2-7 and V is TRBV9, with 9 nucleotides matching TRBD1. After removal of 0 bases from V and 3 bases from J, the junction contained 1 base not matched to a gene. The CDR3 length is 14 residues. CDR1 is SGDLS, CDR2 YYNGEE, per germline. The CDR3 DNA follows: TGTGCCAGCAGCGTAGGGACAGGGGACTACGAGCAGTACTTC. Protein sequence: CASSVGTGDYEQYF.

Remarks on this clonotype: This sequence may be a read error, since a much larger clone differs from it by one base. V and J are TRBV7-9 and TRBJ2-5; D might be TRBD1 (6 bases). The V gene's germline CDR1 is SEHNR and CDR2 FQNEAQ (reference sequence). This CDR3 is built from 16 residues. CDR3 sequence reads: CASSSPHWTVQGTQYF. CDR3 coding DNA: TGTGCCAGCAGCTCACCCCACTGGACAGTTCAAGGGACCCAGTACTTC.

The CDR3 DNA is TGTGCCAGCCGACTAGCGTGGGATACGCAGCATTTT. The encoded protein is CASRLAWDTQHF. This sequence joins TRBV6-2 or TRBV6-3 and TRBJ2-3; no reliable D call. The last part of the DNA fits TRBJ1-5 better; the J call may be wrong. Germline V gives CDR1 MNHEY, CDR2 SVGEGT. The CDR3 extends over 12 amino acids.

This chain joins TRBV12-3 or TRBV12-4 and TRBJ2-1; D is unresolved. The CDR3 has 12 residues. V was shortened by 3 bases and J by 10 bases, with 10 bases between the two germline ends. As DNA, the CDR3 is TGTGCCAGCAGTTTTGATACCTACGAGCAGTTCTTC. It is translated as CASSFDTYEQFF.

This clonotype was counted only a few times. Written as DNA, the CDR3 is TGTGCCAGCAGTGAAGCCCTAATCCCGGCTGGCAATCAGCCCCAGCATTTT. Its translation is CASSEALIPAGNQPQHF. V is TRBV2 and J is TRBJ1-5, with D hard to call. V lost 0 bases and J lost 2, with 14 bases in between. Germline CDR1 reads SNHLY; CDR2 reads FYNNEI. The CDR3 covers 17 residues.

This clonotype was picked up many times. The chain joins TRBV12-3 or TRBV12-4 to TRBJ2-3; tentatively, D is TRBD2 (5 bases). V lost 1 base, J lost 9 bases, and 11 bases lay in between. This CDR3 spans 13 amino acids. CDR3 bases: TGTGCCAGCAGTTTAGAACCCCGGGGAACGCAGTATTTT. This sequence encodes CASSLEPRGTQYF.

V is TRBV2 and J is TRBJ2-2; 9 positions agree with TRBD1. The ends lost 4 bases at V and 5 bases at J; junction bases unmatched: 5. This CDR3 has 15 amino acids. In germline, CDR1 is SNHLY, CDR2 FYNNEI. The CDR3 is CASSGVTGGTGELFF. The CDR3 DNA follows: TGTGCCAGCAGTGGTGTGACAGGGGGAACCGGGGAGCTGTTTTTT.

This rearrangement joins TRBV9 to TRBJ2-5, with 8 bases that match TRBD1. V was pared by 2 bases and J by 5 bases, with 8 bases of the junction left unmatched. Germline V gives CDR1 SGDLS, CDR2 YYNGEE. The CDR3 consists of 15 residues. CDR3 amino acids: CASSVQGAPGETQYF. CDR3 nucleotides: TGTGCCAGCAGCGTGCAGGGGGCACCGGGTGAGACCCAGTACTTC.